This T cell receptor beta chain came from a study of blood T cell repertoires in COVID-19. About the research overall: Specimens from acute and convalescent COVID-19 originated in the United States, Italy and Spain. Sample material is recorded as cDNA or gDNA derived from T cells, B-cell-depleted T cells, or PBMCs.

This clone was seen only once. Germline CDR1 and CDR2: SGHAT and FQNNGV. The CDR3 covers 13 residues. Trimming left V 5 bases short and J 0 bases short, with 7 bases between. Original methodology: The authors estimated nucleated cell counts from reference gene primer amplification. The repertoire was sequenced with immunoSEQ multiplex PCR; TCRdb's copy has only in-frame clones and lacks some. V, J and clone size are those of that table, while D and trimming were read from the DNA. The table records 95,000 to 150,000 clones, 70% to 90% of them present only once. The receptor comes from a man aged 55 to 70 with acute or convalescent COVID-19. This chain uses TRBV11-2 with TRBJ1-1; perhaps TRBD1 as D (6 bases). The sample was peripheral blood. This chain's CDR3 is CASSAGVNTEAFF. The CDR3 DNA reads as TGTGCCAGCAGCGCAGGGGTGAACACTGAAGCTTTCTTT.